This TCR beta chain appears in the sequencing data of a study of blood T cell repertoires in COVID-19. Across the study: Whether acute or convalescent, the COVID-19 samples came from the United States, Italy and Spain. T cells, B-cell-depleted T cells, or PBMCs supplied cDNA or gDNA.

The authors' processing: Quantification of nucleated cells was approximated via reference gene primer amplification. Generated by immunoSEQ multiplex PCR, the TCRdb table keeps only in-frame clones and is missing some. V, J and clone size derive from that table, while D and trimming were established from the DNA sequence. In the table there are about 82,000 clones, about four fifths of which are singletons. From germline, CDR1 is MGHRA and CDR2 YSYEKL. This CDR3 contains 15 residues. V shed 3 bases and J 3 bases; nucleotides not matched to a gene: 5. The rearrangement joins TRBV4-1 to TRBJ1-2; 9 bases align to TRBD1. This clonotype was sampled from a woman between 55 and 75 years old with acute or convalescent COVID-19. Sequencing was performed on peripheral blood. The CDR3 nucleotides are TGCGCCAGCAGCCACCTGGACAGGGGTGACTATGGCTACACCTTC. Amino acid sequence: CASSHLDRGDYGYTF.